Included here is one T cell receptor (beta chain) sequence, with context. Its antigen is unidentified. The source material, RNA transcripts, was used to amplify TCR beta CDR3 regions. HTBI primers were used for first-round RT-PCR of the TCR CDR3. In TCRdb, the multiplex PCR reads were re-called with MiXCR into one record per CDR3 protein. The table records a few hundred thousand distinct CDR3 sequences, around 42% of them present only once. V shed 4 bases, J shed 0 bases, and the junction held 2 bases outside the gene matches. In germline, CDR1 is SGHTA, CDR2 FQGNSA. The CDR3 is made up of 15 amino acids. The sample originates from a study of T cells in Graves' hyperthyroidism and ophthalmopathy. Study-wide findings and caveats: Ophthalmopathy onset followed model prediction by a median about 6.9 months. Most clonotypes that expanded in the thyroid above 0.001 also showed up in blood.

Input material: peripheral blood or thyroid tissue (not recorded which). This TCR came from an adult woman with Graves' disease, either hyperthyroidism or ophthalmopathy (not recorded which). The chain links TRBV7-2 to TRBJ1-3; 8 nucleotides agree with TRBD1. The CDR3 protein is CASSWDRNSGNTIYF. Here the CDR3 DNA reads TGTGCCAGCAGCTGGGACAGGAACTCTGGAAACACCATATATTTT.